These 30 T cell receptor beta chains originate from one sample sequenced in a study of T cell changes during pregnancy in multiple sclerosis. Data came from immunoSEQ multiplex PCR; TCRdb stores just in-frame clones and leaves some out. The table shows around 80,000 clones, with approximately 92% occurring only once. The source material was peripheral blood, sampled before pregnancy. Receptors were obtained from a female donor with multiple sclerosis, enrolled in a pregnancy study.

The DNA of the CDR3 is TGTGCCAGCAGGTTCAGACTAGCGGGCACAGATACGCAGTATTTT. Translated: CASRFRLAGTDTQYF. The chain carries TRBV5-4 and TRBJ2-3; 9 positions agree with TRBD2. This CDR3 is built from 15 residues. Germline CDR1 is SGHNT and CDR2 is YYREEE (reference sequence). V trimming: 5 bases; J trimming: 1 base; junction bases outside the gene matches: 5. The full variable domain, rest sourced from reference TRBV5-4 and TRBJ2-3, is ETGVTQSPTHLIKTRGQQVTLRCSSQSGHNTVSWYQQALGQGPQFIFQYYREEENGRGNFPPRFSGLQFPNYSSELNVNALELDDSALYLCASRFRLAGTDTQYFGPGTRLTVL.

The rearrangement links TRBV5-1 to TRBJ2-7, with TRBD2 matching over 9 bases. Germline V gene lookup returns CDR1 SGHRS and CDR2 YFSETQ. J lost 7 bases, V lost 0 bases, and 8 bases had no gene match. CDR3 length: 15 amino acids. The CDR3 DNA reads TGCGCCAGCAGCTTGGCGGCGGGAGGGCCTAATGAGCAGTACTTC. This gives the protein CASSLAAGGPNEQYF. The complete variable domain, with remaining parts taken from reference TRBV5-1 and TRBJ2-7, reads KAGVTQTPRYLIKTRGQQVTLSCSPISGHRSVSWYQQTPGQGLQFLFEYFSETQRNKGNFPGRFSGRQFSNSRSEMNVSTLELGDSALYLCASSLAAGGPNEQYFGPGTRLTVT.

The gene calls are TRBV30 and TRBJ2-3, with TRBD2 matching 11 bases. Trimming took 1 base from V and 3 from J; bases not matched to a gene: 12. Germline loops: CDR1 GTSNPN, CDR2 SVGIG (reference sequence). The CDR3 consists of 18 residues. CDR3 amino acids: CAWSALHAGLAVTDTQYF. Here the CDR3 DNA reads TGTGCCTGGAGTGCCCTACACGCGGGACTAGCGGTTACAGATACGCAGTATTTT.

The V gene is TRBV5-4, the J gene TRBJ2-1; possibly TRBD2 for D (5 bases). This CDR3 has 13 residues. Per germline, CDR1 SGHNT and CDR2 YYREEE (reference sequence). V was trimmed by 2 bases and J by 8 bases, leaving 11 bases between them. The CDR3 loop is CASSFRGSDEQFF. CDR3 DNA sequence: TGTGCCAGCAGCTTCCGTGGGAGTGATGAGCAGTTCTTC.

V is TRBV6-1 and J is TRBJ1-3; possible D gene TRBD1, 5 bases. CDR1 MNHNS and CDR2 SASEGT come from the germline V gene. V lost 6 bases to trimming and J lost 0 bases, with 6 bases between them. The CDR3 has 13 amino acids. CDR3 residues: CASRDISGNTIYF. The CDR3 nucleotides read TGTGCCAGCAGGGACATCTCTGGAAACACCATATATTTT.

This clone appeared once. This rearrangement joins TRBV5-5 to TRBJ2-1, with a possible D match to TRBD1 (5 bases). V dropped 5 bases and J dropped 0 bases, with 12 bases sitting between them. This CDR3 contains 15 residues. From germline, CDR1 is SGHKS and CDR2 YYEKEE (reference sequence). CDR3 bases: TGTGCCAGCAGGGCCCCAGGGCCCTCCTACAATGAGCAGTTCTTC. Protein: CASRAPGPSYNEQFF.

The gene calls are TRBV6-1 and TRBJ2-5, with 9 bases identical to TRBD1. The CDR3 extends over 15 amino acids. CDR1 and CDR2 (germline): MNHNS, SASEGT. With V trimmed by 7 bases and J by 0 bases, 6 bases remained unmatched. The CDR3 DNA reads TGTGCCAGCAATGACAGGGGGAGGTACCAAGAGACCCAGTACTTC. Protein sequence: CASNDRGRYQETQYF.

The rearrangement uses TRBV7-9 and TRBJ2-7, with unresolved D. From germline, CDR1 is SEHNR and CDR2 FQNEAQ (reference sequence). This CDR3 comprises 14 residues. Trimming stripped 5 bases from V and 4 bases from J, with 15 bases between. The CDR3 spells CASSLSATVYEQYF. The CDR3 nucleotides read TGTGCCAGCAGCCTATCCGCCACGGTTTACGAGCAGTACTTC.

The V and J genes are TRBV7-6 and TRBJ1-1; D ambiguous. V dropped 2 bases and J dropped 1 base, with 8 bases sitting between them. In germline, CDR1 is SGHVS, CDR2 FNYEAQ. The CDR3 totals 14 residues. The CDR3: CASSLNAGNTEAFF. CDR3 bases: TGTGCCAGCAGCTTAAACGCCGGGAACACTGAAGCTTTCTTT.

The chain links TRBV28 to TRBJ2-1; 8 bases align to TRBD2. Germline CDR1 reads MDHEN; CDR2 reads SYDVKM. CDR3 length: 14 amino acids. V lost 7 bases to trimming and J lost 6 bases; unmatched junction nucleotides: 8. The chain's CDR3 is CASKGRGVTNEQFF. The CDR3 DNA is TGTGCCAGCAAAGGGCGGGGGGTTACCAATGAGCAGTTCTTC. Looking up the rest from reference TRBV28 and TRBJ2-1 gives the full variable domain: DVKVTQSSRYLVKRTGEKVFLECVQDMDHENMFWYRQDPGLGLRLIYFSYDVKMKEKGDIPEGYSVSREKKERFSLILESASTNQTSMYLCASKGRGVTNEQFFGPGTRLTVL.

This sequence joins TRBV10-1 and TRBJ2-2; 8 bases fit TRBD1. The germline CDR1 and CDR2 sequences are WNHNN and SYGVQD (reference sequence). The ends lost 0 bases at V and 5 bases at J; junction bases unmatched: 11. The CDR3 is 18 amino acids. Here the CDR3 reads CASSESPTDRVFTGELFF. CDR3 sequence (DNA): TGCGCCAGCAGTGAGTCTCCCACGGACAGGGTATTTACCGGGGAGCTGTTTTTT.

The chain links TRBV7-2 to TRBJ2-1, with 9 positions matching TRBD2. The CDR3 is 17 residues long. Per the germline V gene, CDR1 is SGHTA and CDR2 is FQGNSA. With V trimmed by 1 base and J by 8 bases, 12 bases remained unmatched. The CDR3 nucleotides are TGTGCCAGCAGCTTAGACCGGTTGGCGGGAGGGCACGATGAGCAGTTCTTC. Its translation: CASSLDRLAGGHDEQFF.

The gene calls are TRBV6-1 and TRBJ1-5; D not certain. The CDR3 contains 13 residues. Per the germline V gene, CDR1 is MNHNS and CDR2 is SASEGT. V lost 7 bases and J 3 bases, leaving 10 bases between the germline ends. CDR3 sequence (DNA): TGTGCCAGCACAGTACAGAACAATCAGCCCCAGCATTTT. This encodes CASTVQNNQPQHF.

This chain joins TRBV4-1 and TRBJ2-1; 7 bases align to TRBD2. This CDR3 is built from 16 residues. The V segment lost 1 base and the J segment 4 bases; nucleotides outside the gene matches: 7. Germline V CDR1 and CDR2: MGHRA, YSYEKL. The CDR3 sequence is CASSQGWGLSYNEQFF. For the CDR3, the DNA is TGCGCCAGCAGCCAAGGATGGGGACTAAGTTACAATGAGCAGTTCTTC.

J is TRBJ1-2 and V is TRBV27, with D possibly being TRBD1 (5 bases). The CDR3 has 14 residues. Germline V lookup: CDR1 MNHEY, CDR2 SMNVEV (reference sequence). V lost 7 bases and J 6 bases, leaving 18 bases between the germline ends. Here the CDR3 DNA reads TGTGCCAGCACCCAAATCCCAGGGCTGGATGGCTACACCTTC. Translated: CASTQIPGLDGYTF.

The rearrangement uses TRBV5-1 and TRBJ2-3; 9 bases fit TRBD2. Trimming removed 4 bases from V and 0 bases from J; junction bases left unmatched: 6. This CDR3 is 16 amino acids long. Per the germline V gene, CDR1 is SGHRS and CDR2 is YFSETQ. CDR3 residues: CASSASLAGSTDTQYF. As DNA, the CDR3 is TGCGCCAGCAGCGCAAGTCTAGCGGGAAGCACAGATACGCAGTATTTT.

V gene TRBV6-1 combines with J gene TRBJ2-7; 9 bases align to TRBD1. In germline, CDR1 is MNHNS, CDR2 SASEGT. CDR3 length: 17 residues. Trimming took 2 bases from V and 9 from J; bases not matched to a gene: 17. The CDR3 nucleotides read TGTGCCAGCAGTGAATCGCTTTTAGGTGGGACAGGGTCTGTGCAGTACTTC. It encodes CASSESLLGGTGSVQYF.

The chain recombines TRBV7-9 with TRBJ2-7; perhaps TRBD2 as D (7 bases). CDR3 length: 13 residues. Per germline, CDR1 SEHNR and CDR2 FQNEAQ (reference sequence). Trimming pared 1 base from V and 6 bases from J, leaving 10 bases between. CDR3 region: CASSLDRGAEQYF. CDR3 DNA: TGTGCCAGCAGCTTAGATCGGGGGGCCGAGCAGTACTTC.

The chain has TRBV7-2 and TRBJ2-2; no definite D call. The CDR3 is 16 amino acids. Deletions cut 4 bases from V and 0 bases from J, with 12 bases between. Germline V gene sequence: CDR1 SGHTA, CDR2 FQGNSA. The DNA of the CDR3 is TGTGCCAGCAGCTCTTTCAGTTCCTCGAACACCGGGGAGCTGTTTTTT. Translating it yields CASSSFSSSNTGELFF.

The CDR3 DNA is TGTGCCAGCATGAACGTGGCAGGGCGCTACGAGCAGTACTTC. Translating gives CASMNVAGRYEQYF. V gene TRBV2 combines with J gene TRBJ2-7, with D possibly matching TRBD1 (5 bases). Germline lookup yields CDR1 SNHLY and CDR2 FYNNEI. The length of the CDR3 is 14 residues. The V and J ends lost 7 bases and 3 bases respectively, with 16 bases between them.

This rearrangement joins TRBV27 to TRBJ2-1; 7 positions match TRBD2. The CDR3 covers 15 residues. V lost 2 bases and J lost 7; bases outside the gene matches: 8. Per the germline V gene, CDR1 is MNHEY and CDR2 is SMNVEV (reference sequence). The CDR3 reads CASSLVAGAWNEQFF. Written as DNA, the CDR3 is TGTGCCAGCAGTTTAGTGGCGGGAGCTTGGAATGAGCAGTTCTTC.

The V gene is TRBV11-2, the J gene TRBJ2-1; 10 nucleotides align to TRBD2. This CDR3 is 19 amino acids long. With 0 bases clipped from V and 2 bases from J, the junction kept 10 bases outside the gene matches. From germline, CDR1 is SGHAT and CDR2 FQNNGV. The CDR3 sequence: CASSLEISGRASPYNEQFF. The CDR3 coding sequence is TGTGCCAGCAGCTTAGAAATAAGCGGGAGGGCCTCCCCCTACAATGAGCAGTTCTTC.

This chain links TRBV5-1 with TRBJ2-7; tentative D call: TRBD1 (5 bases). V shed 4 bases and J shed 7 bases, with 21 bases lying between them. The germline gives CDR1 SGHRS, CDR2 YFSETQ. The CDR3 has 15 amino acids. Written as DNA, the CDR3 is TGCGCCAGCAGCGCTATTCTAGGGGCTTTTGGAGAGCAGTACTTC. Encoded protein: CASSAILGAFGEQYF.

This chain uses TRBV11-3 with TRBJ1-1; possible D gene TRBD1, 6 bases. Germline loops: CDR1 SGHNT, CDR2 YENEEA. Trimming took 8 bases from V and 3 from J, leaving 13 bases between them. The CDR3 sequence is 13 residues long. CDR3 sequence (DNA): TGTGCCAGCGGCAGGGGTCACGACACTGAAGCTTTCTTT. It yields the protein CASGRGHDTEAFF. Looking up the rest from reference TRBV11-3 and TRBJ1-1 gives the full variable domain: EAGVVQSPRYKIIEKKQPVAFWCNPISGHNTLYWYLQNLGQGPELLIRYENEEAVDDSQLPKDRFSAERLKGVDSTLKIQPAELGDSAVYLCASGRGHDTEAFFGQGTRLTVV.

This clone was seen only once. The V call is TRBV4-1, the J call TRBJ1-4; tentative D call: TRBD1 (6 bases). The V and J ends lost 8 bases and 6 bases respectively, with 16 bases between them. CDR3 size: 14 residues. Germline V gene data show CDR1 as MGHRA and CDR2 as YSYEKL. CDR3 amino acids: CASGLTGGDEKLFF. The CDR3 region has the DNA TGCGCCAGCGGTCTGACAGGTGGGGATGAAAAACTGTTTTTT.

This chain links TRBV28 with TRBJ2-1, with 8 bases fitting TRBD2. The V segment lost 4 bases and the J segment 6 bases; nucleotides outside the gene matches: 8. The CDR3 loop spans 15 amino acids. CDR1 is MDHEN, CDR2 SYDVKM, per germline. The CDR3 DNA is TGTGCCAGCAGTTCAGTTCAAGCGGGAGCCAATGAGCAGTTCTTC. Protein product: CASSSVQAGANEQFF.

V and J are TRBV5-1 and TRBJ2-1; TRBD2 agrees at 13 bases. J was trimmed by 0 bases and V by 0 bases; bases with no gene match: 6. This CDR3 contains 19 residues. Germline assignment: CDR1 SGHRS and CDR2 YFSETQ. Written as DNA, the CDR3 is TGCGCCAGCAGCTTGGCGACTAGCGGGAGGCTCAGCTCCTACAATGAGCAGTTCTTC. It is translated as CASSLATSGRLSSYNEQFF.

The chain couples TRBV19 to TRBJ1-2, with 8 bases lining up with TRBD1. CDR1 and CDR2 (germline): LNHDA, SQIVND (reference sequence). There are 16 residues in the CDR3. J gave up 7 bases and V 3 bases, and 13 bases lay outside the gene matches. The chain's CDR3 is CASSITGAGGASGYTF. CDR3 DNA sequence: TGTGCCAGTAGTATCACTGGGGCAGGGGGCGCTTCTGGCTACACCTTC.

The chain employs TRBV7-2 and TRBJ2-7; tentatively, D is TRBD1 (6 bases). V shed 6 bases and J shed 4 bases, with 10 bases lying between them. Germline CDR1 is SGHTA and CDR2 is FQGNSA. CDR3 size: 12 residues. Here the CDR3 reads CASRSTGYEQYF. The CDR3 DNA reads as TGTGCCAGCAGGTCCACAGGGTACGAGCAGTACTTC.

This chain uses TRBV23-1 with TRBJ1-1; a possible D gene is TRBD1 (6 bases). TRBV23-1 is placed among ORFs of uncertain function. CDR3 length equals 13 residues. V lost 11 bases to trimming and J lost 5 bases, with 18 bases between them. The CDR3 bases are TGCGCCGACGGCGGGGGCGCGTGGACTGAAGCTTTCTTT. Translating gives CADGGGAWTEAFF.